These 31 T cell receptor beta chains were all obtained from the same sample, sequenced in a study of regulatory T cells in long-lasting Graves disease (dated by TCRdb to the early 2020s). The method behind the library was multiplex PCR. TCRdb names Illumina HiSeq 4000 as the instrument used. TCR beta libraries were built with iRepertoire HTBI primers and Arm-PCR amplification of CDR3 regions. TCRdb redid the processing of the public reads, applying fastp at Q25 and MiXCR, and retained in-frame beta chains. Rows with one shared CDR3 protein collapse into an entry with the most common genes and DNA. The sample includes 300,000 to 400,000 distinct CDR3 sequences, with about a sixth observed a single time. Together, the top ten hold 22% of the sample. According to the study, the label for this sample's time point signals: newly diagnosed GD, antithyroid drugs for less than 3 months. For both TCR sequencing and RNA sequencing, RNA was extracted from PBMCs using TRIzol.

The sequencing here drew on peripheral blood mononuclear cells (PBMCs), taken at new diagnosis, from a patient treated with antithyroid drugs. The receptor set was obtained from a female donor with Graves disease.

This clonotype has at least ten counts. The chain joins TRBV3-1 to TRBJ2-3; perhaps D is TRBD1 or TRBD2 (6 bases each). Germline-derived CDR1 and CDR2 are LGHDT and YNNKEL (reference sequence). V was clipped by 3 bases and J by 6 bases, with 16 bases between them. This CDR3 is 15 amino acids long. The CDR3 DNA sequence: TGTGCCAGCAGCCAGGTAGGAGGGGGAGAGGATACGCAGTATTTT. This gives the protein CASSQVGGGEDTQYF.

This clonotype was seen ten or more times. The genes are TRBV2 and TRBJ1-5; 9 bases are shared with TRBD1. Looked up from germline, CDR1 is SNHLY and CDR2 is FYNNEI. The CDR3 consists of 15 residues. The V and J ends lost 6 bases and 5 bases, in that order; junction bases with no gene match: 8. CDR3 loop: CASRAGTGSHQPQHF. CDR3 DNA sequence: TGTGCCAGCAGGGCAGGGACAGGGAGCCATCAGCCCCAGCATTTT.

V is TRBV12-5 and J is TRBJ2-1; maybe TRBD2 (6 bases). Germline loops: CDR1 LGHNT, CDR2 FRNRAP. V was cut by 1 base and J by 5 bases, with 9 bases left in between. The length of the CDR3 is 14 residues. CDR3 in DNA: TGTGCTAGTGGTTTGGGGGGGGACCACAATGAGCAGTTCTTC. Residues: CASGLGGDHNEQFF.

This clonotype was counted at least ten times. The CDR3 protein is CAALGVGGQGGYEQYF. The CDR3 DNA reads as TGTGCCGCGCTAGGCGTGGGCGGACAGGGCGGCTACGAGCAGTACTTC. The gene calls are TRBV28 and TRBJ2-7, with 8 bases lining up with TRBD1. Per germline, CDR1 MDHEN and CDR2 SYDVKM. J gave up 3 bases and V 11 bases, and 18 bases lay outside the gene matches. The CDR3 contains 16 residues. Full variable domain (outside the CDR3, taken from reference TRBV28 and TRBJ2-7): DVKVTQSSRYLVKRTGEKVFLECVQDMDHENMFWYRQDPGLGLRLIYFSYDVKMKEKGDIPEGYSVSREKKERFSLILESASTNQTSMYLCAALGVGGQGGYEQYFGPGTRLTVT.

This clonotype was counted at least ten times. V usage is TRBV2 and J usage is TRBJ1-2, with D uncertain. The CDR3 sequence is 12 residues long. V was pared by 7 bases and J by 5 bases, with 11 bases between. CDR1 and CDR2 (germline): SNHLY, FYNNEI. CDR3 coding DNA: TGTGCCAGCATTGGTCCGCATTATGGCTACACCTTC. It is translated as CASIGPHYGYTF.

This clonotype was recorded a few times. The V call is TRBV6-1, the J call TRBJ2-7; D is unresolved. Germline assignment: CDR1 MNHNS and CDR2 SASEGT. Trimming took 7 bases from V and 4 from J, leaving 14 bases between them. The CDR3 has 13 amino acids. The CDR3 nucleotides are TGTGCCAGCACTAAACACGGGCGGTACGAGCAGTACTTC. Its translation: CASTKHGRYEQYF.

The rearrangement links TRBV9 to TRBJ1-5, with 7 bases identical to TRBD1. After removal of 3 bases from V and 5 bases from J, the junction contained 8 bases not matched to a gene. CDR3 length: 15 amino acids. Germline lookup yields CDR1 SGDLS and CDR2 YYNGEE. The CDR3 coding sequence is TGTGCCAGCAGCGCCGCAGGGGGGTCCCATCAGCCCCAGCATTTT. This encodes CASSAAGGSHQPQHF.

This clonotype was seen at least ten times. The rearrangement joins TRBV20-1 to TRBJ2-1, with TRBD2 matching 12 bases. V gave up 6 bases and J gave up 4 bases; unmatched junction bases: 7. Germline V CDR1 and CDR2: DFQATT, SNEGSKA (reference sequence). The length of the CDR3 is 15 residues. CDR3 bases: TGCAGTGCCTTAGATGGGACTAGCGGGTACAATGAGCAGTTCTTC. It translates to CSALDGTSGYNEQFF.

V is TRBV5-8 and J is TRBJ1-4, with 9 bases identical to TRBD1. The germline V gene encodes CDR1 SGHTS and CDR2 YDEGEE. This CDR3 region has 16 residues. The J segment lost 6 bases and the V segment lost 0 bases, leaving 6 bases of the junction unmatched. The CDR3 coding sequence is TGTGCCAGCAGCTTGGGGACAGGGGCTCTTGATGAAAAACTGTTTTTT. Its translation: CASSLGTGALDEKLFF.

This clonotype was recorded once. V gene TRBV20-1 combines with J gene TRBJ2-3; D is perhaps TRBD2 (6 bases). CDR3 size: 15 residues. V lost 5 bases and J lost 0, with 15 bases in between. In germline, CDR1 is DFQATT, CDR2 SNEGSKA (reference sequence). Here the CDR3 DNA reads TGCAGTGCTGACGGGGACTGGGGAAGCACAGATACGCAGTATTTT. Encoded protein: CSADGDWGSTDTQYF.

This clonotype occurred many times. The chain couples TRBV12-3 or TRBV12-4 to TRBJ1-4; D perhaps matches TRBD1 (6 bases). The CDR3 is made up of 16 amino acids. V dropped 3 bases and J dropped 8 bases, with 19 bases sitting between them. The CDR3 sequence: CASSFSGALSSEKLFF. The CDR3 bases are TGTGCCAGCAGTTTTTCAGGGGCCCTTAGTTCGGAAAAACTGTTTTTT.

This clonotype was counted ten times or more. The V and J genes are TRBV11-2 and TRBJ2-7, with D tentatively TRBD1 (6 bases). The V end lost 5 bases, the J end lost 4 bases, and 12 bases lay between the germline ends. The CDR3 has 13 amino acids. The germline gives CDR1 SGHAT, CDR2 FQNNGV. The CDR3 protein is CASSEGHFYEQYF. CDR3 DNA: TGTGCCAGCAGCGAGGGACACTTTTACGAGCAGTACTTC.

The sample holds many counts of this clonotype. The chain combines TRBV28 with TRBJ1-2; no firm D call. This CDR3 contains 13 residues. The ends were cut back, 2 bases at V and 4 bases at J, with 8 bases in the middle. Germline assignment: CDR1 MDHEN and CDR2 SYDVKM. The CDR3 sequence is CASSLEGFYGYTF. CDR3 nucleotide sequence: TGTGCCAGCAGTTTAGAGGGCTTCTATGGCTACACCTTC.

This clonotype was seen at least ten times. The V gene is TRBV7-3, the J gene TRBJ2-2; 9 bases are shared with TRBD2. The V segment lost 5 bases and the J segment 5 bases; nucleotides outside the gene matches: 3. The CDR3 is 14 amino acids. The germline V gene has CDR1 SGHTA and CDR2 FQGTGA. The CDR3 region has the DNA TGTGCCAGCAGCATTAGCGGGGGAACCGGGGAGCTGTTTTTT. Translated: CASSISGGTGELFF.

This chain uses TRBV20-1 with TRBJ2-1, with a tentative D call TRBD2 (6 bases). V lost 2 bases to trimming and J lost 6 bases, with 8 bases between them. The CDR3 sequence is 12 residues long. CDR1 is DFQATT, CDR2 SNEGSKA, per germline (reference sequence). This CDR3 reads CSARLGGNEQFF. For the CDR3, the DNA is TGCAGTGCTAGATTGGGGGGCAATGAGCAGTTCTTC.

This clonotype was observed at least ten times. The gene calls are TRBV2 and TRBJ2-3, with D perhaps TRBD1 (6 bases). The V gene's germline CDR1 is SNHLY and CDR2 FYNNEI. V lost 8 bases to trimming and J lost 4 bases, with 19 bases between them. This CDR3 has 15 amino acids. CDR3 sequence reads: CASLSQGQQADTQYF. CDR3 nucleotide sequence: TGTGCCAGCCTGTCCCAGGGGCAGCAGGCAGATACGCAGTATTTT.

This sequence joins TRBV12-3 or TRBV12-4 and TRBJ2-1; D not certain. V dropped 6 bases and J dropped 3 bases, with 18 bases sitting between them. The CDR3 runs to 16 residues. In DNA, the CDR3 is TGTGCCAGCAGCACCACTTATACTGGCTTCTACAATGAGCAGTTCTTC. Its protein product is CASSTTYTGFYNEQFF.

This clonotype showed up just a few times. The gene calls are TRBV5-1 and TRBJ1-2; 7 bases map to TRBD1. The CDR3 covers 15 residues. Germline loops: CDR1 SGHRS, CDR2 YFSETQ. Trimming removed 4 bases from V and 1 base from J; junction bases left unmatched: 7. The CDR3 DNA reads TGCGCCAGCAGCAACCCGACAGGGAATAACTATGGCTACACCTTC. Residues: CASSNPTGNNYGYTF.

This clonotype has at least ten counts. This chain joins TRBV20-1 and TRBJ1-5; D ambiguous. The germline V gene has CDR1 DFQATT and CDR2 SNEGSKA (reference sequence). Trimming removed 5 bases at V and 4 bases at J, with 9 bases between. This CDR3 has 12 residues. This CDR3 reads CSARTGNQPQHF. CDR3 in DNA: TGCAGTGCTCGGACTGGAAATCAGCCCCAGCATTTT.

J is TRBJ2-1 and V is TRBV29-1; 7 bases are a match to TRBD1. The tail of the sequence fits TRBJ2-7 better, so the J call may be wrong. In germline, CDR1 is SQVTM, CDR2 ANQGSEA. The CDR3 is 12 amino acids. The CDR3 protein is CSVDGTGDEQYF. CDR3 coding DNA: TGCAGCGTCGACGGCACAGGGGACGAGCAGTACTTC.

This clonotype has ten or more counts. The chain employs TRBV6-5 and TRBJ2-5; 11 positions agree with TRBD1. Germline CDR1 is MNHEY and CDR2 is SVGAGI. The CDR3 sequence is 17 residues long. Trimming cost V 0 bases and J 3 bases; bases outside gene matches: 6. DNA of the CDR3: TGTGCCAGCAGTTACTCGCTGGCGGGACAGGGGGAAGAGACCCAGTACTTC. Amino acid sequence: CASSYSLAGQGEETQYF.

This clonotype appeared a few times. A junction end diverges from the germline sequence, so it may reflect a read error. The chain combines TRBV6-2 or TRBV6-3 with TRBJ2-1; D is perhaps TRBD2 (7 bases). Germline values: CDR1 MNHEY, CDR2 SVGEGT. CDR3 length equals 17 residues. The CDR3 coding sequence is TGTGCCAGCAGTTACTCGAACGGGGGGCACTCCTGCAATGAGCAGTTCTTC. Translated, it gives CASSYSNGGHSCNEQFF.

This clonotype was picked up many times. The rearrangement uses TRBV6-1 and TRBJ1-2; perhaps TRBD1 as D (5 bases). This CDR3 contains 21 residues. Between the trimmed V and J ends, which lost 8 bases and 3 bases, there was a span of 37 bases. Germline CDR1 is MNHNS and CDR2 is SASEGT. The CDR3 region has the DNA TGTGCCAGCCGAAATAAGGCCCCCTCCAGGGTGGAAAGGAGTGCTCACTATGGCTACACCTTC. Residues: CASRNKAPSRVERSAHYGYTF.

This clonotype was observed a handful of times. The genes are TRBV27 and TRBJ1-5; D gene unclear. The germline V gene has CDR1 MNHEY and CDR2 SMNVEV (reference sequence). V dropped 2 bases and J dropped 0 bases, with 8 bases sitting between them. This CDR3 is 15 amino acids long. Here the CDR3 DNA reads TGTGCCAGCAGTTTAATATTCGATAGCAATCAGCCCCAGCATTTT. It encodes CASSLIFDSNQPQHF.

This clonotype was detected only a few times. The CDR3 region has the DNA TGCAGTGCTAGTCTGGGCAGGGGGCAAACTGAAGCTTTCTTT. Translating gives CSASLGRGQTEAFF. The chain combines TRBV20-1 with TRBJ1-1; TRBD1 matches at 8 bases. The junction had 8 bases not matched to a gene; V was cut back by 3 bases and J by 5 bases. CDR1 and CDR2 from the germline V gene are DFQATT and SNEGSKA (reference sequence). The CDR3 sequence is 14 residues long.

This clonotype was detected ten times or more. This chain joins TRBV27 and TRBJ2-3; 7 bases agree with TRBD2. Germline lookup yields CDR1 MNHEY and CDR2 SMNVEV (reference sequence). The length of the CDR3 is 16 residues. Germline trimming cut 7 bases from V and 2 bases from J; bases unmatched to any gene: 12. This CDR3 is CASKSLPGLTTDTQYF. The CDR3 DNA follows: TGTGCCAGCAAATCCCTCCCGGGACTAACCACAGATACGCAGTATTTT.

V usage is TRBV24-1 and J usage is TRBJ2-3, with D unclear. Trimming left V 1 base short and J 6 bases short, with 7 bases between. This CDR3 contains 13 residues. The germline gives CDR1 KGHDR, CDR2 SFDVKD. Here the CDR3 reads CATSDFRRDTQYF. The DNA for the CDR3 is TGTGCCACCAGTGATTTCCGTCGGGATACGCAGTATTTT.

This clonotype has at least ten counts. The chain is built from TRBV7-2 and TRBJ1-4; D uncertain. Germline CDR1 SGHTA, CDR2 FQGNSA. The V end was cut by 5 bases, the J end by 0 bases, with 7 bases between. This CDR3 is built from 14 residues. CDR3 sequence: CASSPSATNEKLFF. CDR3 DNA sequence: TGTGCCAGCAGCCCCAGTGCAACTAATGAAAAACTGTTTTTT. Together with reference TRBV7-2 and TRBJ1-4, the CDR3 gives the full variable domain: GAGVSQSPSNKVTEKGKDVELRCDPISGHTALYWYRQSLGQGLEFLIYFQGNSAPDKSGLPSDRFSAERTGGSVSTLTIQRTQQEDSAVYLCASSPSATNEKLFFGSGTQLSVL.

This clonotype was seen at least ten times. The chain has TRBV7-8 and TRBJ2-7, with 12 bases that match TRBD2. With V trimmed by 3 bases and J by 4 bases, 4 bases remained unmatched. Germline CDR1 reads SGHVS; CDR2 reads FQNEAQ. This CDR3 spans 15 amino acids. CDR3 residues: CASSLWTSGKYEQYF. The CDR3 DNA is TGTGCCAGCAGCTTGTGGACTAGCGGGAAGTACGAGCAGTACTTC.

This clonotype occurred many times. The rearrangement joins TRBV7-2 to TRBJ1-2, with TRBD1 matching 9 bases. Trimming at V came to 2 bases and at J to 5 bases, leaving 6 bases not matched to a gene. The CDR3 extends over 15 amino acids. Germline values: CDR1 SGHTA, CDR2 FQGNSA. CDR3 sequence reads: CASSLTTGQGYGYTF. In DNA, the CDR3 is TGTGCCAGCAGCTTAACAACGGGACAGGGTTATGGCTACACCTTC.

This clonotype has more than one count but fewer than ten. This may arise from a read error, as a much more abundant clone is one base away. The V call is TRBV2, the J call TRBJ1-2; D remains unclear. The CDR3 sequence is 13 residues long. Trimming stripped 4 bases from V and 3 bases from J, with 9 bases between. Germline assignment: CDR1 SNHLY and CDR2 FYNNEI. CDR3 nucleotide sequence: TGTGCCAGCAGTGTAACAGCCGACTATGGCTACACCTTC. Translation: CASSVTADYGYTF. The complete variable domain, with remaining parts taken from reference TRBV2 and TRBJ1-2, reads EPEVTQTPSHQVTQMGQEVILRCVPISNHLYFYWYRQILGQKVEFLVSFYNNEISEKSEIFDDQFSVERPDGSNFTLKIRSTKLEDSAMYFCASSVTADYGYTFGSGTRLTVV.